One and the same sample provided the 3 T cell receptor beta chains below, sequenced in a study of shared clonotypes between healthy human individuals. The method was immunoSEQ multiplex PCR; TCRdb's version includes in-frame clones alone and lacks a portion of them. This sample carries hundreds of thousands of clones, 90% to 97% of them seen once, and the ten largest clones take approximately 0.062%. The material sequenced was naive CD4+ T cells sorted from blood. Indicated subset: CD45RA+ positively selected. The receptors derive from a woman in her thirties in good health.

The gene calls are TRBV14 and TRBJ2-7; no clear D gene. V lost 2 bases and J 6 bases, leaving 20 bases between the germline ends. In germline, CDR1 is SGHDN, CDR2 FVKESK. There are 16 residues in the CDR3. CDR3 loop: CASSQPRVPEASEQYF. CDR3 bases: TGTGCCAGCAGCCAACCTAGGGTACCCGAAGCCAGCGAGCAGTACTTC.

The sample holds one count of this clone. This chain connects TRBV5-6 to TRBJ2-7, with 8 bases aligning to TRBD1. Per germline, CDR1 SGHDT and CDR2 YYEEEE. With V trimmed by 4 bases and J by 2 bases, 5 bases remained unmatched. This CDR3 is 14 amino acids long. CDR3: CASSPPTGAYEQYF. The CDR3 DNA is TGTGCCAGCAGCCCCCCGACAGGGGCCTACGAGCAGTACTTC.

The J gene is TRBJ2-7, the V gene TRBV27; D is ambiguous. Trimming stripped 5 bases from V and 1 base from J, with 21 bases between. The CDR3 is 17 amino acids. Germline V gene lookup returns CDR1 MNHEY and CDR2 SMNVEV (reference sequence). CDR3 loop: CASSPNALGYPSYEQYF. The DNA of the CDR3 is TGTGCCAGCAGTCCAAATGCGCTGGGGTACCCTTCCTACGAGCAGTACTTC.